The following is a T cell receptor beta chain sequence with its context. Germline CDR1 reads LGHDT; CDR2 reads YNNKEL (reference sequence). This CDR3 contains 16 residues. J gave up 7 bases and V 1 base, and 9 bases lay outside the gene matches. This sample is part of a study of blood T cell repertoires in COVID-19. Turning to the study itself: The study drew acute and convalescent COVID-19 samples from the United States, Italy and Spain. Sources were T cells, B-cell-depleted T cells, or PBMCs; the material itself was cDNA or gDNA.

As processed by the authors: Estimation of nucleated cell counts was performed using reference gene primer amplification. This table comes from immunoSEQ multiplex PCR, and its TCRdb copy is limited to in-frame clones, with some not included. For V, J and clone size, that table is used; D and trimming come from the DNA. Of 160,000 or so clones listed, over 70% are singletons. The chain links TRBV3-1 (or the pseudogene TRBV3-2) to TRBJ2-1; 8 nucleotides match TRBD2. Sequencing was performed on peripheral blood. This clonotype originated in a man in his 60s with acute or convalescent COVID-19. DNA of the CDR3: TGTGCCAGCAGCCAAGTCTCGGCGGGAGGTTCGAATGAGCAGTTCTTC. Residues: CASSQVSAGGSNEQFF.